This T cell receptor (beta chain) was found in a study of blood T cell repertoires in COVID-19. Study-level background: In each case, the material was cDNA or gDNA derived from T cells, B-cell-depleted T cells, or PBMCs.

This CDR3 is 14 amino acids long. Unmatched junction bases numbered 4, after V lost 2 bases and J lost 7 bases. Germline values: CDR1 ENHRY, CDR2 SYGVKD. The assay was immunoSEQ multiplex PCR, and TCRdb's table has in-frame clones only and misses some. The sample contains around 300,000 clones, 88% of which appear only once. The study recruited people aged roughly 18 to 100 years across 20 to 30 US areas. This chain uses TRBV10-3 with TRBJ2-1; TRBD1 matches at 8 bases. This TCR came from a man aged 30-40 years who had recovered from COVID-19. The sequenced material came from PBMCs or T cells enriched from blood (not recorded which). The CDR3 is CAISERTGGNEQFF. CDR3 sequence (DNA): TGTGCCATCAGTGAGCGCACAGGGGGAAATGAGCAGTTCTTC.